This T cell receptor beta chain was sequenced in a study of Graves' ophthalmopathy and Graves' hyperthyroidism. Whole-study findings and limits: Detected in blood as well were most expanded thyroid clonotypes with frequency above 0.001.

This clonotype was seen a handful of times. Its target is not known. The J segment lost 11 bases and the V segment lost 5 bases, leaving 26 bases of the junction unmatched. This CDR3 contains 18 residues. Looked up from germline, CDR1 is MNHEY and CDR2 is SVGEGT. Amplifying from RNA transcripts, the study obtained TCR beta CDR3 regions. RT-PCR was first run with HTBI primers, then multiplex PCR in a second round. TCRdb fed the multiplex PCR reads into MiXCR, producing one record per CDR3 protein. The table has over a million distinct CDR3 sequences, around a third seen once; the top ten hold approximately 10%.

The material sequenced was peripheral blood or thyroid tissue (not recorded which). The V and J genes are TRBV6-2 or TRBV6-3 and TRBJ1-1; 7 bases align to TRBD1. The sequence was collected from an adult man with Graves' hyperthyroidism. CDR3: CASSSDRVGFRTGPPAFF. Written as DNA, the CDR3 is TGTGCCAGCAGTAGTGACAGGGTTGGGTTTCGGACCGGACCTCCGGCTTTCTTT.